This T cell receptor (beta chain) came from a study of blood T cell repertoires in COVID-19. Study information: Whether acute or convalescent, the COVID-19 samples came from the United States, Italy and Spain. Nucleic acid was either cDNA or gDNA, and it came from T cells, B-cell-depleted T cells, or PBMCs.

This clone was counted a few times. J gave up 7 bases and V 4 bases, and 10 bases lay outside the gene matches. This CDR3 region has 16 residues. Germline loops: CDR1 SNHLY, CDR2 FYNNEI. Authors' methods: Nucleated cell number was recorded as an estimate derived from reference gene primer amplification. The table came from immunoSEQ multiplex PCR; TCRdb's copy has only in-frame clones and leaves some out. V and J calls plus clone size are reproduced from that table; the DNA served to infer D and trimming. The repertoire includes about 340,000 clones, almost 90% of them detected once, and approximately 7.3% sits in the top ten.

This chain uses TRBV2 with TRBJ1-6, with 7 bases identical to TRBD1. This TCR was recovered from a woman aged 70-85 years with COVID-19, enrolled during active disease. Material: peripheral blood. CDR3 in DNA: TGTGCCAGCAGTGGAGGAGGGGGCAACCGAAATTCACCCCTCCACTTT. It codes for CASSGGGGNRNSPLHF.